One and the same sample provided the 8 T cell receptor beta chains below, sequenced in a study of cytomegalovirus exposure and HLA in healthy donors. Vbeta (60) and Jbeta (13) primers were used in the PCR. The assay was immunoSEQ multiplex PCR, and TCRdb's table has in-frame clones only and misses some. Here the sample spans more than 150,000 clones, about 77% being singletons. Source material: PBMCs. These receptors all come from a woman in her twenties or thirties in good health and CMV-seropositive.

This clone was seen more than once but under ten times. In DNA, the CDR3 is TGCGCCAGCAGCCAAGAAATGGGGCGGTTCGGTTCACCCCTCCACTTT. Amino acid sequence: CASSQEMGRFGSPLHF. The rearrangement links TRBV4-3 to TRBJ1-6; possibly TRBD1 for D (5 bases). The CDR3 covers 16 residues. Trimming pared 0 bases from V and 9 bases from J, leaving 15 bases between. The germline gives CDR1 LGHNA, CDR2 YSLEER.

CDR3 nucleotide sequence: TGCGCCAGCAGACATGACTCTGGAAACACCATATATTTT. It translates to CASRHDSGNTIYF. The chain is built from TRBV4-1 and TRBJ1-3; D is unresolved. CDR1 is MGHRA and CDR2 is YSYEKL in the germline V gene. V gave up 6 bases and J gave up 0 bases, with 6 bases separating them. This CDR3 comprises 13 residues.

This chain connects TRBV6-1 to TRBJ2-5, with 12 bases aligning to TRBD2. Unmatched junction bases numbered 8, after V lost 4 bases and J lost 5 bases. The CDR3 extends over 16 amino acids. CDR1 is MNHNS, CDR2 SASEGT, per germline. CDR3: CASSGLAGGPRETQYF. The CDR3 nucleotides read TGTGCCAGCAGTGGGCTAGCGGGGGGGCCGAGGGAGACCCAGTACTTC.

This clone was seen a handful of times. CDR3 DNA: TGCGCCAGCAGCCAAGATCTCAGGGGGGGCTACACCTTC. Residues: CASSQDLRGGYTF. The rearrangement uses TRBV4-1 and TRBJ1-2, with 7 positions matching TRBD1. Trimming at V came to 0 bases and at J to 8 bases, leaving 3 bases not matched to a gene. This CDR3 has 13 residues. Looked up from germline, CDR1 is MGHRA and CDR2 is YSYEKL.

This sequence joins TRBV27 and TRBJ2-3, with 10 nucleotides matching TRBD2. V was clipped by 8 bases and J by 3 bases; unmatched bases: 5. CDR3 length equals 14 residues. The germline V gene has CDR1 MNHEY and CDR2 SMNVEV (reference sequence). The CDR3 region has the DNA TGTGCCAGCCGCCTGACTAGCGGGACAGATACGCAGTATTTT. Protein sequence: CASRLTSGTDTQYF.

The V gene is TRBV9, the J gene TRBJ1-2; maybe TRBD1 (5 bases). This CDR3 spans 15 amino acids. Germline values: CDR1 SGDLS, CDR2 YYNGEE. V shed 0 bases and J shed 2 bases, with 11 bases lying between them. The CDR3 loop is CASSVDQGLNYGYTF. DNA for the CDR3: TGTGCCAGCAGCGTAGATCAGGGCTTGAACTATGGCTACACCTTC. The full variable domain, in which reference TRBV9 and TRBJ1-2 provide the parts outside the CDR3, is DSGVTQTPKHLITATGQRVTLRCSPRSGDLSVYWYQQSLDQGLQFLIQYYNGEERAKGNILERFSAQQFPDLHSELNLSSLELGDSALYFCASSVDQGLNYGYTFGSGTRLTVV.

The chain couples TRBV7-9 to TRBJ1-2; 8 bases are a match to TRBD1. Germline V CDR1 and CDR2: SEHNR, FQNEAQ (reference sequence). This CDR3 is built from 13 residues. Unmatched junction bases numbered 6, after V lost 4 bases and J lost 8 bases. For the CDR3, the DNA is TGTGCCAGCAGCTGGCCAGGGGGCAAGGGCTACACCTTC. Residues: CASSWPGGKGYTF.

This clone was counted only a few times. The rearrangement joins TRBV10-3 to TRBJ2-3; 7 bases map to TRBD1. Losses at the gene ends were 3 bases for V and 2 bases for J; bases not matched to a gene: 2. Germline CDR1 is ENHRY and CDR2 is SYGVKD. The CDR3 sequence is 14 residues long. The CDR3 protein is CAISEGTVTDTQYF. The CDR3, as DNA: TGTGCCATCAGTGAAGGGACAGTCACAGATACGCAGTATTTT.